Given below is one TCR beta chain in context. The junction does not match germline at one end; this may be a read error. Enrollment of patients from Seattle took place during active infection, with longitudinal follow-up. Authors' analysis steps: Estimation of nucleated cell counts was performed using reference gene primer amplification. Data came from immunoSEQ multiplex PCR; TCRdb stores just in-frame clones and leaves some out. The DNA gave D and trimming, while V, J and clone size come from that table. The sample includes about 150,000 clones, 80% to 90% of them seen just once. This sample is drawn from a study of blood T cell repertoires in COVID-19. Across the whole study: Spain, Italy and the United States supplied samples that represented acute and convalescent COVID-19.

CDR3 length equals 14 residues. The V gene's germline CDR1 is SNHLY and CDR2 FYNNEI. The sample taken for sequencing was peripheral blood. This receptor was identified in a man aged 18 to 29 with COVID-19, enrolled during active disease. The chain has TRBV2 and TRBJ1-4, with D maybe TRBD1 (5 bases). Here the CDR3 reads CASSTHGANEKLLF. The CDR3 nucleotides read TGTGCCAGCAGTACACATGGGGCGAATGAAAAACTGCTTTTT.